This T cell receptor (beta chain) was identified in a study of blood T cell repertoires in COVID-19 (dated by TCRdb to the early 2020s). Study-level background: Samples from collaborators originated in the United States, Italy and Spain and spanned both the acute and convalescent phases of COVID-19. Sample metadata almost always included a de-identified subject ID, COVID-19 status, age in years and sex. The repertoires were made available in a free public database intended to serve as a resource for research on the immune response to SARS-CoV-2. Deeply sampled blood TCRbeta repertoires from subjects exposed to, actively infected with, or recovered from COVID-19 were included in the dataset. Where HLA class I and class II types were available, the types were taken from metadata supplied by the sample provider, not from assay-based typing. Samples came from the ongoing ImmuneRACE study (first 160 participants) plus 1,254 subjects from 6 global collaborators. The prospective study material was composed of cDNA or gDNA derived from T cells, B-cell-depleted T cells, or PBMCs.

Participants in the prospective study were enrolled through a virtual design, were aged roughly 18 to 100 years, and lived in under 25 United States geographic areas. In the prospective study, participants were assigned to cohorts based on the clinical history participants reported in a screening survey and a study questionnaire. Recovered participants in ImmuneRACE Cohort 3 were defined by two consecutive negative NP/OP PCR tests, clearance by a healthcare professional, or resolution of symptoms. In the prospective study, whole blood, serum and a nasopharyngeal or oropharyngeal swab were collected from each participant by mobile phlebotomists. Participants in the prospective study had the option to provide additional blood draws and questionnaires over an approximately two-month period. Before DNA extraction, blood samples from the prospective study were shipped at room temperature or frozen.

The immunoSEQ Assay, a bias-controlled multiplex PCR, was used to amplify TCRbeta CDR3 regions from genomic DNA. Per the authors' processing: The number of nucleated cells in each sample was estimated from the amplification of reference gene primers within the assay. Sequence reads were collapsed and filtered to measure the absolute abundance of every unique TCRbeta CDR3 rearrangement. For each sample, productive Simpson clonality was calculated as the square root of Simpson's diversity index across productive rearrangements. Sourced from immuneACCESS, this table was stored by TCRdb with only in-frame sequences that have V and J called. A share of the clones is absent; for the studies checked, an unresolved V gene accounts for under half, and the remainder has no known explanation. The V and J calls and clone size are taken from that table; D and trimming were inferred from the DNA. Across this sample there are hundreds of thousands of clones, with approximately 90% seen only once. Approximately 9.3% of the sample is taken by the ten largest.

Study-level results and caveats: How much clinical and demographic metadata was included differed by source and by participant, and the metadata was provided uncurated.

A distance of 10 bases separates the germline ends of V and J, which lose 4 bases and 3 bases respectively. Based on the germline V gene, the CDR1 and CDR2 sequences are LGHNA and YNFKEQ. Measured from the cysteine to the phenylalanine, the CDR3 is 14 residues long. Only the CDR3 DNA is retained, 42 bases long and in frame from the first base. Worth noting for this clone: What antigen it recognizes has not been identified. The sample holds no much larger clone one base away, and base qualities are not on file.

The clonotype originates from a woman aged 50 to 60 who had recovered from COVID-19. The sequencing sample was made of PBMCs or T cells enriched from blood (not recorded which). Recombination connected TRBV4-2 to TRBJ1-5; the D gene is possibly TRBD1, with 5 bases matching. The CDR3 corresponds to CASSLWGPNQPQHF. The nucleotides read TGTGCCAGCAGCCTTTGGGGCCCCAATCAGCCCCAGCATTTT.